The next 3 T cell receptor beta chains were all read from a single sample in a study of control samples from healthy donors and cancer patients. Profiling relied on immunoSEQ multiplex PCR, and the TCRdb table lists in-frame clones only, not all of them. The sample holds tens of thousands of clones; under 95% are singletons and the top ten take 20% to 25%. The sequenced material came from PBMCs. Receptors originate from a woman aged 40 to 49 with head and neck cancer.

This CDR3 reads CASTPRFSGNTIYF. In nucleotides, the CDR3 is TGTGCCAGCACCCCCAGGTTCTCTGGAAACACCATATATTTT. The genes are TRBV6-5 and TRBJ1-3; D gene unclear. The V gene lost 7 bases and the J gene lost 0 bases, with 10 bases spanning the gap. Germline V gene sequence: CDR1 MNHEY, CDR2 SVGAGI. This CDR3 is 14 amino acids long.

The J gene is TRBJ1-1, the V gene TRBV19; D perhaps matches TRBD1 (5 bases). V was clipped by 2 bases and J by 5 bases, with 9 bases between them. The CDR3 is made up of 13 amino acids. CDR1 and CDR2 from the germline V gene are LNHDA and SQIVND (reference sequence). CDR3 bases: TGTGCCAGTAGTATATGGGGGAGGACTGAAGCTTTCTTT. It is translated as CASSIWGRTEAFF.

The chain joins TRBV29-1 to TRBJ1-1, with TRBD1 matching 9 bases. Trimming at V came to 6 bases and at J to 0 bases, leaving 8 bases not matched to a gene. The CDR3 covers 15 residues. Germline lookup yields CDR1 SQVTM and CDR2 ANQGSEA. In nucleotides, the CDR3 is TGCAGCGTGTCCGGGACAGGGTCCATGAACACTGAAGCTTTCTTT. It yields the protein CSVSGTGSMNTEAFF.